Each of the 26 T cell receptor beta chains below was sequenced from the same sample in a study of blood T cell repertoires in COVID-19. TCRdb keeps only in-frame clones here, not all; method: immunoSEQ multiplex PCR. The repertoire holds tens of thousands of clones, with 70% to 80% as singletons. Sequenced input: peripheral blood. These receptor sequences come from a human donor in a cohort sampled during active COVID-19.

The chain joins TRBV5-1 to TRBJ2-7; 14 nucleotides match TRBD2. J lost 7 bases, V lost 5 bases, and 5 bases had no gene match. Germline CDR1 and CDR2: SGHRS and YFSETQ. The CDR3 sequence is 14 residues long. CDR3 bases: TGCGCCAGCAGTGGGACTAGCGGGAGCAGGGAGCAGTACTTC. This encodes CASSGTSGSREQYF.

The genes are TRBV6-6 and TRBJ1-1; D is perhaps TRBD1 (5 bases). CDR1 is MNHNY and CDR2 is SVGAGI in the germline V gene (reference sequence). Trimming removed 6 bases at V and 0 bases at J, with 8 bases between. The CDR3 consists of 13 residues. CDR3 amino acids: CASRTDMNTEAFF. In DNA form, the CDR3 reads TGTGCCAGCAGGACAGATATGAACACTGAAGCTTTCTTT.

The chain uses TRBV7-2 and TRBJ1-2, with 10 bases lining up with TRBD1. In germline, CDR1 is SGHTA, CDR2 FQGNSA. V shed 5 bases and J 4 bases; nucleotides not matched to a gene: 4. The length of the CDR3 is 14 residues. CDR3 amino acids: CASSTRTGGYGYTF. CDR3 bases: TGTGCCAGCAGCACGAGGACAGGGGGCTATGGCTACACCTTC. Full variable domain (rest looked up from reference TRBV7-2 and TRBJ1-2): GAGVSQSPSNKVTEKGKDVELRCDPISGHTALYWYRQSLGQGLEFLIYFQGNSAPDKSGLPSDRFSAERTGGSVSTLTIQRTQQEDSAVYLCASSTRTGGYGYTFGSGTRLTVV.

The J gene is TRBJ2-7, the V gene TRBV6-5; TRBD2 agrees at 7 bases. The trim removed 8 bases at V and 2 bases at J, leaving 9 bases unmatched. The CDR3 consists of 14 residues. CDR1 and CDR2 from the germline V gene are MNHEY and SVGAGI. Written as DNA, the CDR3 is TGTGCCAGCGGGGGGGTAAGGGACCCCTACGAGCAGTACTTC. Its translation: CASGGVRDPYEQYF.

The rearrangement links TRBV4-1 to TRBJ1-6; the match to TRBD1 covers 7 bases. Germline values: CDR1 MGHRA, CDR2 YSYEKL. This CDR3 spans 17 amino acids. Trimming removed 0 bases from V and 5 bases from J; junction bases left unmatched: 7. CDR3 DNA: TGCGCCAGCAGCCAAGAGAACAGGGGTTTCGATAATTCACCCCTCCACTTT. It yields the protein CASSQENRGFDNSPLHF.

The chain employs TRBV3-1 (or the pseudogene TRBV3-2) and TRBJ1-2; 7 positions match TRBD1. With 0 bases clipped from V and 6 bases from J, the junction kept 4 bases outside the gene matches. The CDR3 length is 14 residues. The germline gives CDR1 LGHDT, CDR2 YNNKEL (reference sequence). The CDR3 DNA follows: TGTGCCAGCAGCCAAGAGCGGGACAGACATGGCTACACCTTC. Its protein is CASSQERDRHGYTF.

The chain carries TRBV28 and TRBJ2-7; tentative D call: TRBD2 (6 bases). From germline, CDR1 is MDHEN and CDR2 SYDVKM. This CDR3 is 14 amino acids long. Trimming cost V 6 bases and J 0 bases, with 12 bases left between them. Written as DNA, the CDR3 is TGTGCCAGCAGCTCCCCGGGACTCTCCTACGAGCAGTACTTC. It encodes CASSSPGLSYEQYF. Full variable domain (rest looked up from reference TRBV28 and TRBJ2-7): DVKVTQSSRYLVKRTGEKVFLECVQDMDHENMFWYRQDPGLGLRLIYFSYDVKMKEKGDIPEGYSVSREKKERFSLILESASTNQTSMYLCASSSPGLSYEQYFGPGTRLTVT.

The count of this clone is one. The chain combines TRBV19 with TRBJ2-7; 10 bases agree with TRBD1. This CDR3 comprises 13 residues. Trimming at V came to 3 bases and at J to 6 bases, leaving 2 bases not matched to a gene. CDR1 and CDR2 (germline): LNHDA, SQIVND (reference sequence). The CDR3 nucleotides read TGTGCCAGTAGTATTGGGACAGGGGCCGAGCAGTACTTC. Translation: CASSIGTGAEQYF.

V is TRBV6-5 and J is TRBJ1-2; D may be TRBD1 (6 bases). V lost 0 bases to trimming and J lost 4 bases, with 9 bases between them. Germline V gives CDR1 MNHEY, CDR2 SVGAGI. This CDR3 has 14 residues. The CDR3 nucleotides read TGTGCCAGCAGTTACTCGTGGGACACCTATGGCTACACCTTC. Residues: CASSYSWDTYGYTF.

This clone is medium-sized by share. This sequence joins TRBV6-2 or TRBV6-3 and TRBJ2-7; D is undetermined. Germline V gives CDR1 MNHEY, CDR2 SVGEGT. Trimming removed 2 bases at V and 6 bases at J, with 8 bases between. The CDR3 length is 12 residues. CDR3 coding DNA: TGTGCCAGCAGTTACGAAGCTTCCGAGCAGTACTTC. Protein sequence: CASSYEASEQYF.

The J gene is TRBJ2-7, the V gene TRBV10-1, with D possibly matching TRBD2 (5 bases). The CDR3 length is 15 residues. The V and J ends lost 8 bases and 2 bases respectively, with 19 bases between them. Germline lookup yields CDR1 WNHNN and CDR2 SYGVQD (reference sequence). The CDR3 spells CASPASATGTYEQYF. The CDR3 DNA sequence: TGCGCCAGCCCCGCTTCGGCCACGGGAACCTACGAGCAGTACTTC.

There are a few counts of this clone. The chain carries TRBV5-8 and TRBJ2-6; D ambiguous. The CDR3 has 14 residues. Trimming shortened V by 1 base and J by 0 bases, and 2 bases separated the two germline ends. Germline assignment: CDR1 SGHTS and CDR2 YDEGEE. CDR3 nucleotide sequence: TGTGCCAGCAGCTTGCTCTCTGGGGCCAACGTCCTGACTTTC. It is translated as CASSLLSGANVLTF.

CDR3 sequence (DNA): TGTGCCAGCAGTTATGACTACTTCTACGAGCAGTACTTC. This gives the protein CASSYDYFYEQYF. V gene TRBV6-2 or TRBV6-3 combines with J gene TRBJ2-7; D may be TRBD2 (5 bases). Trimming cost V 3 bases and J 3 bases, with 9 bases left between them. CDR3 size: 13 residues. The V gene's germline CDR1 is MNHEY and CDR2 SVGEGT.

This clone has only one observation. The chain is built from TRBV28 and TRBJ2-3; perhaps TRBD2 as D (6 bases). The V and J ends lost 6 bases and 2 bases respectively, with 21 bases between them. CDR1 is MDHEN and CDR2 is SYDVKM in the germline V gene. The length of the CDR3 is 17 residues. CDR3 nucleotides: TGTGCCAGCAGCCTTAATGCCCTCGGGGGAACCACAGATACGCAGTATTTT. It encodes CASSLNALGGTTDTQYF. Supplemented by reference TRBV28 and TRBJ2-3, the full variable domain reads DVKVTQSSRYLVKRTGEKVFLECVQDMDHENMFWYRQDPGLGLRLIYFSYDVKMKEKGDIPEGYSVSREKKERFSLILESASTNQTSMYLCASSLNALGGTTDTQYFGPGTRLTVL.

The V gene is TRBV19, the J gene TRBJ1-1; D unresolved. V lost 1 base and J 1 base, leaving 13 bases between the germline ends. The CDR3 is made up of 16 amino acids. Germline V CDR1 and CDR2: LNHDA, SQIVND (reference sequence). In DNA, the CDR3 is TGTGCCAGTAGTATAGTAGAGGCCTATGGGAACACTGAAGCTTTCTTT. Protein sequence: CASSIVEAYGNTEAFF.

This sequence joins TRBV7-9 and TRBJ1-3, with D uncertain. The germline V and J ends were trimmed by 1 base and 3 bases, with 10 bases remaining between them. CDR3 length equals 15 residues. Germline CDR1 is SEHNR and CDR2 is FQNEAQ (reference sequence). The CDR3 DNA follows: TGTGCCAGCAGCTTAGTCATGGGCCTTGGAAACACCATATATTTT. Protein product: CASSLVMGLGNTIYF.

The chain is built from TRBV2 and TRBJ1-3; 12 bases fit TRBD1. This CDR3 is built from 18 residues. The germline V gene encodes CDR1 SNHLY and CDR2 FYNNEI. Unmatched junction bases numbered 14, after V lost 10 bases and J lost 1 base. CDR3 region: CATQSLRDRGLSGNTIYF. The CDR3 DNA sequence: TGTGCCACCCAGAGCCTCCGGGACAGGGGGCTATCTGGAAACACCATATATTTT.

The chain is built from TRBV11-2 and TRBJ2-5; 8 bases fit TRBD1. Germline V CDR1 and CDR2: SGHAT, FQNNGV. This CDR3 has 14 amino acids. The J segment lost 4 bases and the V segment lost 4 bases, leaving 5 bases of the junction unmatched. As DNA, the CDR3 is TGTGCCAGCAGCTCGCTGACAGGGGCAGAGACCCAGTACTTC. This sequence encodes CASSSLTGAETQYF.

J is TRBJ1-2 and V is TRBV28; 8 nucleotides align to TRBD1. V gave up 6 bases and J gave up 2 bases; unmatched junction bases: 2. The CDR3 is made up of 13 amino acids. Germline V CDR1 and CDR2: MDHEN, SYDVKM. The DNA of the CDR3 is TGTGCCAGCAGGCGGACAGGGAACTATGGCTACACCTTC. Amino acid sequence: CASRRTGNYGYTF.

The chain employs TRBV28 and TRBJ2-3, with TRBD2 matching over 11 bases. The length of the CDR3 is 17 residues. Germline trimming cut 10 bases from V and 4 bases from J; bases unmatched to any gene: 16. Germline CDR1 is MDHEN and CDR2 is SYDVKM. The CDR3 region has the DNA TGTGCCACCACGGACATAGCGGGAGGGCCAGTGGCAGATACGCAGTATTTT. Translating gives CATTDIAGGPVADTQYF. Full variable domain (missing parts from reference TRBV28 and TRBJ2-3): DVKVTQSSRYLVKRTGEKVFLECVQDMDHENMFWYRQDPGLGLRLIYFSYDVKMKEKGDIPEGYSVSREKKERFSLILESASTNQTSMYLCATTDIAGGPVADTQYFGPGTRLTVL.

The J gene is TRBJ2-7, the V gene TRBV18, with 9 bases aligning to TRBD1. Unmatched junction bases numbered 6, after V lost 3 bases and J lost 12 bases. Looked up from germline, CDR1 is KGHSH and CDR2 is LQKENI. CDR3 length equals 12 residues. For the CDR3, the DNA is TGTGCCAGCTCACCCCGGGACAGGGAATTGTACTTC. Translated: CASSPRDRELYF. The variable domain in full, with the rest retrieved from reference TRBV18 and TRBJ2-7, is NAGVMQNPRHLVRRRGQEARLRCSPMKGHSHVYWYRQLPEEGLKFMVYLQKENIIDESGMPKERFSAEFPKEGPSILRIQQVVRGDSAAYFCASSPRDRELYFGPGTRLTVT.

The chain links TRBV30 to TRBJ2-5; 8 bases fit TRBD2. V trimming: 1 base; J trimming: 4 bases; junction bases outside the gene matches: 5. Germline V gene data show CDR1 as GTSNPN and CDR2 as SVGIG (reference sequence). The CDR3 has 14 residues. The CDR3 DNA reads TGTGCCTGGAGTGCGGGGGGGGTTTCAGAGACCCAGTACTTC. Its protein is CAWSAGGVSETQYF.

The V gene is TRBV6-5, the J gene TRBJ2-7, with a possible D match to TRBD1 (6 bases). V was clipped by 4 bases and J by 0 bases, with 13 bases between them. The CDR3 is 15 amino acids. In germline, CDR1 is MNHEY, CDR2 SVGAGI. The CDR3 loop reads CASSFTGPISYEQYF. Written as DNA, the CDR3 is TGTGCCAGCAGTTTTACAGGGCCCATCTCCTACGAGCAGTACTTC.

The rearrangement links TRBV30 to TRBJ2-7; D call uncertain. The CDR3 totals 12 residues. Looked up from germline, CDR1 is GTSNPN and CDR2 is SVGIG (reference sequence). Trimming took off 0 bases at V and 9 bases at J, with 12 bases between the two ends. The CDR3 is CAWSVEAEVQYF. In DNA, the CDR3 is TGTGCCTGGAGTGTAGAAGCCGAGGTGCAGTACTTC.

This rearrangement joins TRBV10-3 to TRBJ1-2; TRBD1 aligns across 10 bases. This CDR3 region has 13 residues. Trimming took 6 bases from V and 3 from J; bases not matched to a gene: 1. Germline-derived CDR1 and CDR2 are ENHRY and SYGVKD. CDR3 residues: CAISGTGDYGYTF. The CDR3 bases are TGTGCCATCAGCGGGACAGGGGACTATGGCTACACCTTC.

The V call is TRBV10-1, the J call TRBJ1-1; D possibly corresponds to TRBD1 (5 bases). The CDR3 is 12 amino acids. Germline V gives CDR1 WNHNN, CDR2 SYGVQD (reference sequence). V lost 2 bases, J lost 7 bases, and 8 bases lay in between. The CDR3 bases are TGCGCCAGCAGTGAGACCGGGGGTGAAGCTTTCTTT. This encodes CASSETGGEAFF.